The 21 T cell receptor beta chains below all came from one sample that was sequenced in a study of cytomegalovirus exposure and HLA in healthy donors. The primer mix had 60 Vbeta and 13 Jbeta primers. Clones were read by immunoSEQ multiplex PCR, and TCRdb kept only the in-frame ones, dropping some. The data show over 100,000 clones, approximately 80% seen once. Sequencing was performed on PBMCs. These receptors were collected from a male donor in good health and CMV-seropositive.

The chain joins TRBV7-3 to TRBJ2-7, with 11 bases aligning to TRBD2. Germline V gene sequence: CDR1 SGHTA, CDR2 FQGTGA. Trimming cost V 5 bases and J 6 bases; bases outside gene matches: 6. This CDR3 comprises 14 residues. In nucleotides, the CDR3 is TGTGCCAGCAGCAGGCTAGCGGGAGGCAGCGAGCAGTACTTC. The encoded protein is CASSRLAGGSEQYF. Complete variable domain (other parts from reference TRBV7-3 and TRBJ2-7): GAGVSQTPSNKVTEKGKYVELRCDPISGHTALYWYRQSLGQGPEFLIYFQGTGAADDSGLPNDRFFAVRPEGSVSTLKIQRTERGDSAVYLCASSRLAGGSEQYFGPGTRLTVT.

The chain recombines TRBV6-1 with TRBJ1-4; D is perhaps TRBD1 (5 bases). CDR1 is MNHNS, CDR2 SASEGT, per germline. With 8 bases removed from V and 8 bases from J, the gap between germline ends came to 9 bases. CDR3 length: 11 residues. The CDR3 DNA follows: TGTGCCAGCCAAGGGGTAGAAAAACTGTTTTTT. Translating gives CASQGVEKLFF.

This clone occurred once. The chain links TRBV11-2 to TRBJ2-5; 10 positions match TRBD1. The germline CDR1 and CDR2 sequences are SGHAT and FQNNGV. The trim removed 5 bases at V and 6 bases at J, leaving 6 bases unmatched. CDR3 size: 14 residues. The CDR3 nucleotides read TGTGCCAGCAGCGTCGACAGGGGGCGAAAGACCCAGTACTTC. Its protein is CASSVDRGRKTQYF.

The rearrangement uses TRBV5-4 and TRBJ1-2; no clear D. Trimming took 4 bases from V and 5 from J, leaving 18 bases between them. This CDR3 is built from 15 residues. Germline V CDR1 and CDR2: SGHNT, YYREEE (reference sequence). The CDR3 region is CASSPVRVTQYGYTF. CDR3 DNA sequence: TGTGCCAGCAGCCCTGTGAGGGTCACGCAATATGGCTACACCTTC.

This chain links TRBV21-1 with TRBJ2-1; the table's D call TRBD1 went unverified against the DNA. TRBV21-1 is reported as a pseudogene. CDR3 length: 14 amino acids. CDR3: CASSKDRANNEQFF. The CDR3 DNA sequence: TGTGCCAGCAGCAAAGACAGGGCAAACAATGAGCAGTTCTTC.

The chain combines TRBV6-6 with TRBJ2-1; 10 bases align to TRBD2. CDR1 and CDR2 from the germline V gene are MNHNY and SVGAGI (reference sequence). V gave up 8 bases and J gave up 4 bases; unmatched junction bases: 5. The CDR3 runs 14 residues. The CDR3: CASAQTSGYNEQFF. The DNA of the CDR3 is TGTGCCAGCGCTCAGACTAGCGGGTACAATGAGCAGTTCTTC.

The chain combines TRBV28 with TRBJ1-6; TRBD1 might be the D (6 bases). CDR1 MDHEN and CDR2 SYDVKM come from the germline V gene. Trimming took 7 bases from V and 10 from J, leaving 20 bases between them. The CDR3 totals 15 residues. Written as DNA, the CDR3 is TGTGCCAGCACCGGGGGGGGGCAGGGAGGGTCACCCCTCCACTTT. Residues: CASTGGGQGGSPLHF. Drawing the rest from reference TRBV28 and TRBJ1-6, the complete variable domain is DVKVTQSSRYLVKRTGEKVFLECVQDMDHENMFWYRQDPGLGLRLIYFSYDVKMKEKGDIPEGYSVSREKKERFSLILESASTNQTSMYLCASTGGGQGGSPLHFGNGTRLTVT.

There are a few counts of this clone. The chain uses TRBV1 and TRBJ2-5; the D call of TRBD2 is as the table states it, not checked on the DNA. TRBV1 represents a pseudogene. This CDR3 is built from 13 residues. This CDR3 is CTSSQTSEETQYF. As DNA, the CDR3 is TGCACCAGCAGCCAGACGAGCGAAGAGACCCAGTACTTC.

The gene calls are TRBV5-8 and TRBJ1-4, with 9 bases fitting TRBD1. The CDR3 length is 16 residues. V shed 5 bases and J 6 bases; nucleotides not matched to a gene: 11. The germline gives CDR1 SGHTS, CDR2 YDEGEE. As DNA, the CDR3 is TGTGCCAGCAGGTTCGGGACCGGGACAGGGCATGAAAAACTGTTTTTT. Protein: CASRFGTGTGHEKLFF.

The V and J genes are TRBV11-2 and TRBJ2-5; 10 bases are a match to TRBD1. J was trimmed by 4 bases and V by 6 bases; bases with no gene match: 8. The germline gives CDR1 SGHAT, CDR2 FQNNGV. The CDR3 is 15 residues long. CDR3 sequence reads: CASSPRRTGGETQYF. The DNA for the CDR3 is TGTGCCAGCAGTCCTCGTAGGACAGGGGGAGAGACCCAGTACTTC.

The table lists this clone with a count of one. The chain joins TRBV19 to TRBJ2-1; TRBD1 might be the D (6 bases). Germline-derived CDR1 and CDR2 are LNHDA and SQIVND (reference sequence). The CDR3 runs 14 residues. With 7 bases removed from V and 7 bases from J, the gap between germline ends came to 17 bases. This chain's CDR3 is CASTQGLEVNEQFF. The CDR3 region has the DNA TGTGCCAGTACACAGGGATTAGAAGTAAATGAGCAGTTCTTC.

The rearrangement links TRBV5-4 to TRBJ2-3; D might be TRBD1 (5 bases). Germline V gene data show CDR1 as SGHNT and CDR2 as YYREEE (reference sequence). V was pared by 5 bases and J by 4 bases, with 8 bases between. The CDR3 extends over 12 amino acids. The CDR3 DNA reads TGTGCCAGCAGTCCAGGGCCAGATACGCAGTATTTT. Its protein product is CASSPGPDTQYF. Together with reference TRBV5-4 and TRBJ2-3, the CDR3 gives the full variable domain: ETGVTQSPTHLIKTRGQQVTLRCSSQSGHNTVSWYQQALGQGPQFIFQYYREEENGRGNFPPRFSGLQFPNYSSELNVNALELDDSALYLCASSPGPDTQYFGPGTRLTVL.

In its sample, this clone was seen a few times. CDR3 DNA sequence: TGTGCCAGCAGTTTATACAGGGGTGCCACTGAAGCTTTCTTT. Translating gives CASSLYRGATEAFF. The rearrangement links TRBV28 to TRBJ1-1, with 7 nucleotides matching TRBD1. CDR3 length equals 14 residues. J lost 4 bases, V lost 1 base, and 3 bases had no gene match. Germline assignment: CDR1 MDHEN and CDR2 SYDVKM.

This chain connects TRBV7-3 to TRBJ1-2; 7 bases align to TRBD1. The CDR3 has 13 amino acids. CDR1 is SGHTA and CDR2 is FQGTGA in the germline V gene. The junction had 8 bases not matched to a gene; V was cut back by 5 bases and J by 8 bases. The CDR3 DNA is TGTGCCAGCAGCCAGGGGGGTACGAACGGCTACACCTTC. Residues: CASSQGGTNGYTF.

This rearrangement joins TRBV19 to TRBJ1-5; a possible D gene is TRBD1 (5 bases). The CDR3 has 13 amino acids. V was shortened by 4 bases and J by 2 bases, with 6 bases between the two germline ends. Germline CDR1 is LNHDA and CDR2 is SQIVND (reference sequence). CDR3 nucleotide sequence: TGTGCCAGTAGTAAACAGGGCAATCAGCCCCAGCATTTT. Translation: CASSKQGNQPQHF.

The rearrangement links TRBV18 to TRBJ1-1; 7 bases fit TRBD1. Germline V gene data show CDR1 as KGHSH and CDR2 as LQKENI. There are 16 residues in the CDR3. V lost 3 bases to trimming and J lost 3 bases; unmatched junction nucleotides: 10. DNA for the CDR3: TGTGCCAGCTCACCCTACCAAAATACAGGGGACACTGAAGCTTTCTTT. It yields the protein CASSPYQNTGDTEAFF.

Here the CDR3 DNA reads TGTGCCAGCACCGACGACAGCGATGAGCAGTTCTTC. It specifies CASTDDSDEQFF. This chain uses TRBV2 with TRBJ2-1, with a possible D match to TRBD1 (5 bases). The CDR3 extends over 12 amino acids. V lost 7 bases and J 8 bases, leaving 12 bases between the germline ends. CDR1 is SNHLY and CDR2 is FYNNEI in the germline V gene.

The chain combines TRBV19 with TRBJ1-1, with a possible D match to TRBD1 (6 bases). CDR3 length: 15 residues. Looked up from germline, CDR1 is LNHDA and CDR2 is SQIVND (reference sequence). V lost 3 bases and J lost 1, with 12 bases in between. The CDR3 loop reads CASSIRGEKNTEAFF. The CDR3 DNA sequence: TGTGCCAGTAGTATCAGGGGAGAGAAGAACACTGAAGCTTTCTTT. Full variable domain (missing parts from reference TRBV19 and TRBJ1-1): DGGITQSPKYLFRKEGQNVTLSCEQNLNHDAMYWYRQDPGQGLRLIYYSQIVNDFQKGDIAEGYSVSREKKESFPLTVTSAQKNPTAFYLCASSIRGEKNTEAFFGQGTRLTVV.

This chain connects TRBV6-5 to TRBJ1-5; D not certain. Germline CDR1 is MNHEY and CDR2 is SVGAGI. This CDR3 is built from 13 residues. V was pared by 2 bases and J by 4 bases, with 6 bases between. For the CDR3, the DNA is TGTGCCAGCAGTTACAACAAAAATCAGCCCCAGCATTTT. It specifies CASSYNKNQPQHF.

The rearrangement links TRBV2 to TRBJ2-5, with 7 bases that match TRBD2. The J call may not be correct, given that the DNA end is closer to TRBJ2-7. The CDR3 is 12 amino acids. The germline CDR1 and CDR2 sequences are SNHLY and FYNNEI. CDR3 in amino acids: CAGREGPYEQYF. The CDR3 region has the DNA TGTGCCGGAAGGGAGGGTCCCTACGAGCAGTACTTC.

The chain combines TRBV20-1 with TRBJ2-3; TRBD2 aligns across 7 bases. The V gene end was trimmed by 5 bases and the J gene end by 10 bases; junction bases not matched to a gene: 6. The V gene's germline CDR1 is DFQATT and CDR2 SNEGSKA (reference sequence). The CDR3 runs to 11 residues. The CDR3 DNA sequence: TGCAGTGCTCCTAGCGGAGGGGCGCAGTATTTT. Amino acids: CSAPSGGAQYF.